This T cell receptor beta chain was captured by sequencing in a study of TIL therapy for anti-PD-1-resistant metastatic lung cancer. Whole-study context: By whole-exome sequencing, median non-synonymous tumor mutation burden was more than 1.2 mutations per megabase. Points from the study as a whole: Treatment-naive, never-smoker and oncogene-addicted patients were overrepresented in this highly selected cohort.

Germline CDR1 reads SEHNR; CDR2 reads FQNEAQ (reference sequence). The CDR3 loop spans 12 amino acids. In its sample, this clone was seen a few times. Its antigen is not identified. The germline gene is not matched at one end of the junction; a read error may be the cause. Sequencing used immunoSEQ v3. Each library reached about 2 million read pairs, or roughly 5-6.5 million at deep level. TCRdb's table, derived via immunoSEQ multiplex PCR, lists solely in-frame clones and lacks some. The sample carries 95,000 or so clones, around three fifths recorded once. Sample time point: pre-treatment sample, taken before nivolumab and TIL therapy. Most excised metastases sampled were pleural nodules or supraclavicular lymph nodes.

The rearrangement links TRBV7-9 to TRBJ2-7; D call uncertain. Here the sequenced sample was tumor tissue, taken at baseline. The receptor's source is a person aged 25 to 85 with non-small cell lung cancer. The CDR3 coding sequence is TGTGCCAGCAGCTTATGGCCCGACCCCCCACAATTC. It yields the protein CASSLWPDPPQF.